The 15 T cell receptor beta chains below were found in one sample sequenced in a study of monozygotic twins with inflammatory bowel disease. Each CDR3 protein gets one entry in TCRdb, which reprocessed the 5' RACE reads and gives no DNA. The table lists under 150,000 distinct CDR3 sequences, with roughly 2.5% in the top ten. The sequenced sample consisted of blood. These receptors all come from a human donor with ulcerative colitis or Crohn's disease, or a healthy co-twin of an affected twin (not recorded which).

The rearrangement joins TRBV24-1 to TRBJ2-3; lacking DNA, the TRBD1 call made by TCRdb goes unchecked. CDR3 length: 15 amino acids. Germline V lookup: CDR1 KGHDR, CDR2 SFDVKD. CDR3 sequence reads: CATSPTGGRGDTQYF.

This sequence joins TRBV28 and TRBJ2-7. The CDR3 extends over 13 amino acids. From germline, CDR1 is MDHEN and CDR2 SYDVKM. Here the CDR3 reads CASGLLDGLEQYF.

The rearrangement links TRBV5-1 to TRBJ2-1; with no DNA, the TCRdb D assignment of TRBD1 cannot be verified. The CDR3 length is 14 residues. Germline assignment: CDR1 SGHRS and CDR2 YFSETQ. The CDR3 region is CASSLWTLHNEQFF.

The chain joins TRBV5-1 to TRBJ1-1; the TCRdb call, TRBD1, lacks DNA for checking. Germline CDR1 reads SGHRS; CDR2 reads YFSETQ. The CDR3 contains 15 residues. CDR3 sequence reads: CASSFAGGQSTEAFF.

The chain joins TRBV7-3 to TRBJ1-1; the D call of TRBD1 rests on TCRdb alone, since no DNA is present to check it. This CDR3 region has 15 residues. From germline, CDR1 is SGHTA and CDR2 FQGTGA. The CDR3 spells CASSLFRGSDTEAFF.

The CDR3 reads CASSQEKGQSQPQHF. V and J are TRBV4-1 and TRBJ1-5; TCRdb designates TRBD1, a call that cannot be tested without DNA. CDR1 and CDR2 (germline): MGHRA, YSYEKL. The CDR3 is made up of 15 amino acids.

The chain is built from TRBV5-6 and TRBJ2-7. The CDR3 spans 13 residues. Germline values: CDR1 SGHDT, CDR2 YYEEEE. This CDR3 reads CASRLYQVNEQYF.

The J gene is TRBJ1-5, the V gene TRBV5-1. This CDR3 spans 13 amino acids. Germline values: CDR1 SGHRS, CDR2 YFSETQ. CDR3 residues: CASSMGSNQPQHF.

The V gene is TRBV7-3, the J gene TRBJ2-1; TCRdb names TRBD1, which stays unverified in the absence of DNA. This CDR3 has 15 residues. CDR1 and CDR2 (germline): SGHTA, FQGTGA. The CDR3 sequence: CASSLVGGTYNEQFF.

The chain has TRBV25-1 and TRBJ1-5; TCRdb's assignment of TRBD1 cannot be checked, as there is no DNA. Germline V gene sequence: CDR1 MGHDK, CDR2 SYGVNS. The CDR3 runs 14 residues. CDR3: CASSRTGGNQPQHF. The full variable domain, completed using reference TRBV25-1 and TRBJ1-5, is EADIYQTPRYLVIGTGKKITLECSQTMGHDKMYWYQQDPGMELHLIHYSYGVNSTEKGDLSSESTVSRIRTEHFPLTLESARPSHTSQYLCASSRTGGNQPQHFGDGTRLSIL.

CDR3 residues: CASSLVASEQYF. This sequence joins TRBV5-1 and TRBJ2-7. The CDR3 is 12 residues long. Germline V gives CDR1 SGHRS, CDR2 YFSETQ.

The CDR3 loop is CASSRIADQETQYF. This chain uses TRBV5-1 with TRBJ2-5; TCRdb gives TRBD2 as the D gene, but with no DNA this cannot be confirmed. The CDR3 runs to 14 residues. Per the germline V gene, CDR1 is SGHRS and CDR2 is YFSETQ.

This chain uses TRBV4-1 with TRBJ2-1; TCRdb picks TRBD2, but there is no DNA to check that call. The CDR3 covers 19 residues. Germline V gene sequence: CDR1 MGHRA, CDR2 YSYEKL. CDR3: CASSRWGTSGGALGNEQFF.

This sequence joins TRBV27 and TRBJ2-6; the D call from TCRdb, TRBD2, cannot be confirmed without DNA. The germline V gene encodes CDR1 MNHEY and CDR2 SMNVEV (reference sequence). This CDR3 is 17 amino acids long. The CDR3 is CASSSSPLLSGANVLTF.

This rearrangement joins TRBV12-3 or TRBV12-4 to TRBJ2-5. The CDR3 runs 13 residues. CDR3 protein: CASSYGNQETQYF.